A selection of T cell receptor beta chains follows, all from one sample in a study of identical twins. TCRdb re-called the 5' RACE reads with MiXCR, one entry per CDR3 protein. The data hold under 350,000 distinct CDR3 sequences, with over 8.5% observed a single time. In addition, the sample was reused for a study of yellow fever vaccine responses in identical twins.

The sample comprised CD8+ T cells sorted from blood. These receptors all come from a woman in her late teens or twenties in good health. CDR3s include the opening cysteine and the closing phenylalanine or tryptophan. Fields, in order: V gene, J gene, D gene, CDR3 length, clone size, CDR3 DNA, CDR3 protein. A D gene is named only where the DNA matches it firmly. The size entry is marked missing in some rows and otherwise reads once, few, many or a size class.

>TRBV12-3/TRBV12-4|TRBJ1-3|TRBD1|15|many
TGTGCCAGCAGTTTCGGGACAGGCTCTGGAAACACCATATATTTT
CASSFGTGSGNTIYF
>TRBV7-2|TRBJ1-6|.|16|few
TGTGCCAGCAGCTTAGTGGGTTGGGACCCAAATTCACCCCTCCACTTT
CASSLVGWDPNSPLHF
>TRBV11-2|TRBJ2-2|.|16|few
TGTGCCAGCAGCTTATATGCCAGCTCGAACACCGGGGAGCTGTTTTTT
CASSLYASSNTGELFF
>TRBV27|TRBJ2-7|.|14|many
TGTGCCAGCAGTTCCCGACAGAATCCCTACGAGCAGTACTTC
CASSSRQNPYEQYF
>TRBV3-1|TRBJ2-7|.|14|few
TGTGCCAGCAGTCCAGTGACAGGCTCCTACGAGCAGTACTTC
CASSPVTGSYEQYF
>TRBV6-4|TRBJ1-2|.|12|many
TGTGCCAGCCGAGGGAACGGGGGTGGCTACACCTTC
CASRGNGGGYTF
>TRBV21-1|TRBJ2-7|.|13|few
TGTGCCAGCATTTCGACAGGGGGCCACGAGCAGTACTTC
CASISTGGHEQYF
>TRBV29-1|TRBJ2-2|.|12|few
TGCAGCGTCCGAGGGGTTACCGGGGAGCTGTTTTTT
CSVRGVTGELFF
>TRBV12-3/TRBV12-4|TRBJ2-5|TRBD1|16|few
TGTGCCAGCTGCGGGTGGACAGGGAGTCCCAAAGAGACCCAGTACTTC
CASCGWTGSPKETQYF
>TRBV20-1|TRBJ2-7|TRBD2|17|many
TGCAGTGCTAGACCCGGGGGACTAGCGGGGATCCCCTACGAGCAGTACTTC
CSARPGGLAGIPYEQYF
>TRBV6-1|TRBJ1-2|.|15|.
TGTGCCAGCAGGGGGGGTGAATTTTGGCCAGATGGCTACACCTTC
CASRGGEFWPDGYTF
>TRBV20-1|TRBJ2-1|.|15|many
TGCAGTGCTAGAGATGTCTTTACCTCCTACAATGAGCAGTTCTTC
CSARDVFTSYNEQFF
>TRBV19|TRBJ2-7|.|11|.
TGTGCCAGTACCCTGGGATACGAGCAGTACTTC
CASTLGYEQYF
>TRBV7-2|TRBJ2-7|TRBD2|15|few
TGTGCCAGCAGCTTAGATCCGGGAGGGTTCTACGAGCAGTACTTC
CASSLDPGGFYEQYF
>TRBV4-3|TRBJ2-1|TRBD1|13|.
TGCGCCAGCGGGGACAGGGTTTCAAATGAGCAGTTCTTC
CASGDRVSNEQFF
>TRBV5-5|TRBJ2-5|TRBD1|17|many
TGTGCCAGCAGCTTCCTGATGGACAGGGCTTCTCAAGAGACCCAGTACTTC
CASSFLMDRASQETQYF
>TRBV5-1|TRBJ2-7|.|14|.
TGCGCCAGCAGCCCCCTAGGTGGGCTCTACGAGCAGTACTTC
CASSPLGGLYEQYF
>TRBV20-1|TRBJ2-2|.|16|few
TGCAGTGCGAGAGAATGGGAGTCAGGGGACACCGGGGAGCTGTTTTTT
CSAREWESGDTGELFF
>TRBV29-1|TRBJ2-7|TRBD1|13|.
TGCAGCGTTACGGGGACAGGGGGCGCGGAGCAGTACTTC
CSVTGTGGAEQYF
>TRBV24-1|TRBJ2-1|TRBD2|17|many
TGTGCCACCAGTGAACAAGGACTAGCGGGTAACAACAATGAGCAGTTCTTC
CATSEQGLAGNNNEQFF
>TRBV9|TRBJ2-1|TRBD2|16|few
TGTGCCAGCAGCTCCAGGACTAGCGGGAGGAGGAATGAGCAGTTCTTC
CASSSRTSGRRNEQFF
>TRBV6-2/TRBV6-3|TRBJ1-1|.|13|many
TGTGCCAGCAGCCAACGTGTGGACACTGAAGCTTTCTTT
CASSQRVDTEAFF
>TRBV3-1|TRBJ2-7|.|14|few
TGTGCCAGCAGCCCGGGGCGACGGGGCTACGAGCAGTACTTC
CASSPGRRGYEQYF
>TRBV6-4|TRBJ2-2|TRBD1|15|many
TGTGCCAGCAGTGACGGGACAGGGGACACCGGGGAGCTGTTTTTT
CASSDGTGDTGELFF
>TRBV14|TRBJ1-6|TRBD1|15|few
TGTGCCAGCAGCCAAGGGACAGGGTTGTATTCACCCCTCCACTTT
CASSQGTGLYSPLHF
>TRBV19|TRBJ2-7|.|14|.
TGTGCCAGTGCCGTGTTGGGGGCCACCTACGAGCAGTACTTC
CASAVLGATYEQYF
>TRBV27|TRBJ2-7|.|14|.
TGTGCCAGCAGTTTATCTGACAGGCGGTACGAGCAGTACTTC
CASSLSDRRYEQYF
>TRBV7-8|TRBJ2-3|TRBD2|18|few
TGTGCCAGCAGCCAACCTTCCGGGACTAGCGATTCGGCGGATACGCAGTATTTT
CASSQPSGTSDSADTQYF
>TRBV25-1|TRBJ2-1|.|17|many
TGTGCCAGCAGTGATACTAGCCTAGGGAGCTCCTACAATGAGCAGTTCTTC
CASSDTSLGSSYNEQFF
>TRBV6-1|TRBJ2-7|TRBD1|16|.
TGTGCCAGCAGTAGGGCGTTGGGGACAGCCTCCTACGAGCAGTACTTC
CASSRALGTASYEQYF
>TRBV3-1|TRBJ1-2|.|13|.
TGTGCCAGCAGTCCAGGTGGAAGTCGTGGCTACACCTTC
CASSPGGSRGYTF
>TRBV12-3/TRBV12-4|TRBJ2-3|.|14|.
TGTGCCAGCAGACCGGGACTCGCAACAGATACGCAGTATTTT
CASRPGLATDTQYF
>TRBV9|TRBJ1-6|.|14|.
TGTGCCAGCAGCGGGAGCTCCTATAATTCACCCCTCCACTTT
CASSGSSYNSPLHF
>TRBV18|TRBJ2-7|.|14|many
TGTGCCAGCTCACCGTCACAGGGATCCTACGAGCAGTACTTC
CASSPSQGSYEQYF
>TRBV6-5|TRBJ1-4|TRBD1|13|many
TGTGCCAGCAGTTACTCGACAGGGGCTCAACTGTTTTTT
CASSYSTGAQLFF
>TRBV7-9|TRBJ2-3|TRBD2|17|many
TGTGCCAGCAGCTTCCCCCGGACTAGCGGGGACACAGATACGCAGTATTTT
CASSFPRTSGDTDTQYF
>TRBV2|TRBJ2-7|.|16|.
TGTGCCAGCAGTGAAGGGGCGGTTGGGAGCTCCTACGAGCAGTACTTC
CASSEGAVGSSYEQYF